The 10 T cell receptor beta chains reported below all come from one sample, sequenced in a study of shared clonotypes between healthy human individuals. The protocol was immunoSEQ multiplex PCR, while the TCRdb copy is restricted to in-frame clones and leaves out a portion. Of approximately 1.5 million clones in the sample, less than 99% were seen once. Input material: naive CD4+ T cells sorted from blood. The subset is: CD45RA+ positively selected. The receptors stem from a man aged 25 to 45 in good health.

CDR3 amino acids: CASSQDFVVTDTQYF. CDR3 nucleotide sequence: TGTGCCAGCAGCCAAGACTTTGTGGTGACAGATACGCAGTATTTT. The chain is built from TRBV4-2 and TRBJ2-3; D call uncertain. V dropped 0 bases and J dropped 3 bases, with 10 bases sitting between them. CDR1 and CDR2 from the germline V gene are LGHNA and YNFKEQ. This CDR3 is 15 amino acids long.

V usage is TRBV7-9 and J usage is TRBJ2-7; 11 bases match TRBD2. This CDR3 is 16 amino acids long. CDR1 and CDR2 (germline): SEHNR, FQNEAQ (reference sequence). The V and J ends lost 3 bases and 0 bases, in that order; junction bases with no gene match: 4. In DNA, the CDR3 is TGTGCCAGCAGCTTGACTAGCGGGATTATCTCCTACGAGCAGTACTTC. Translation gives CASSLTSGIISYEQYF.

The sample holds one count of this clone. The genes are TRBV5-4 and TRBJ2-1; 8 bases match TRBD2. The ends lost 1 base at V and 9 bases at J; junction bases unmatched: 9. This CDR3 comprises 15 residues. CDR1 SGHNT and CDR2 YYREEE come from the germline V gene (reference sequence). The CDR3 DNA is TGTGCCAGCAGCTTGACGCCAAGCGGGAGAGTTGAGCAGTTCTTC. Amino acid sequence: CASSLTPSGRVEQFF.

The rearrangement links TRBV25-1 to TRBJ2-1, with D perhaps TRBD1 (6 bases). This CDR3 is 12 amino acids long. Germline V gene sequence: CDR1 MGHDK, CDR2 SYGVNS. V lost 6 bases and J lost 7, with 10 bases in between. DNA of the CDR3: TGTGCCAGCAGCCTACAGGGTAATGAGCAGTTCTTC. It translates to CASSLQGNEQFF.

The chain employs TRBV7-9 and TRBJ2-3, with no clear D. The CDR3 totals 15 residues. With 3 bases removed from V and 0 bases from J, the gap between germline ends came to 10 bases. Looked up from germline, CDR1 is SEHNR and CDR2 is FQNEAQ (reference sequence). The CDR3 sequence: CASSFKGSSTDTQYF. The DNA of the CDR3 is TGTGCCAGCAGCTTTAAAGGATCTAGCACAGATACGCAGTATTTT.

The gene calls are TRBV7-2 and TRBJ2-5; 13 nucleotides line up with TRBD2. The CDR3 has 16 residues. Germline V lookup: CDR1 SGHTA, CDR2 FQGNSA. V was pared by 5 bases and J by 9 bases, with 12 bases of the junction left unmatched. The CDR3 DNA sequence: TGTGCCAGCAGCCTCCTGAGACTAGCGGGAGGAGGGGCCCAGTACTTC. Amino acid sequence: CASSLLRLAGGGAQYF.

For this clone: The junction and the germline gene differ at one end; a read error may be behind it. This chain connects TRBV20-1 to TRBJ2-5; no firm D call. The CDR3 runs to 8 residues. Germline V lookup: CDR1 DFQATT, CDR2 SNEGSKA (reference sequence). The CDR3 spells CSARGRHF. The CDR3 bases are TGCAGTGCTAGAGGTCGACACTTC.

The rearrangement joins TRBV5-1 to TRBJ2-3; 8 bases are a match to TRBD2. Germline V gene sequence: CDR1 SGHRS, CDR2 YFSETQ. This CDR3 region has 16 residues. The J segment lost 1 base and the V segment lost 1 base, leaving 5 bases of the junction unmatched. The CDR3 spells CASSLQEAGGTDTQYF. The DNA of the CDR3 is TGCGCCAGCAGCTTGCAGGAAGCGGGAGGCACAGATACGCAGTATTTT.

The chain joins TRBV28 to TRBJ1-5; a possible D gene is TRBD1 (6 bases). V gave up 2 bases and J gave up 6 bases, with 17 bases separating them. The germline V gene encodes CDR1 MDHEN and CDR2 SYDVKM. CDR3 length equals 16 residues. The CDR3: CASSLNAGAGSQPQHF. The DNA of the CDR3 is TGTGCCAGCAGTTTAAATGCGGGGGCAGGTAGTCAGCCCCAGCATTTT.

Concerning this clone itself: Other nucleotide sequences from this sample produce the same CDR3. The V and J genes are TRBV5-1 and TRBJ2-5; 7 positions match TRBD1. Unmatched junction bases numbered 3, after V lost 0 bases and J lost 4 bases. CDR3 length equals 14 residues. Germline-derived CDR1 and CDR2 are SGHRS and YFSETQ. DNA for the CDR3: TGCGCCAGCAGCTTGGCCCCAGGGGGAGAGACCCAGTACTTC. Its translation: CASSLAPGGETQYF.